This T cell receptor beta chain was identified during a study of T-cell memory formation after mild COVID-19. The table lists this clonotype with many counts. The CDR3 loop spans 15 amino acids. V was trimmed by 0 bases and J by 3 bases, leaving 9 bases between them. Germline CDR1 reads LGHNA; CDR2 reads YSLEER. MiXCR, run by TCRdb on the 5' RACE reads, gives a single entry per CDR3 protein. This sample has hundreds of thousands of distinct CDR3 sequences; approximately 20% occur once, and the top ten carry approximately 8.1%. The receptor was derived from an adult woman who had mild COVID-19 (a few samples of this study predate the infection). Cell type and time point are not known. The specimen was PBMCs or a T cell subset sorted from them (not recorded which). The rearrangement uses TRBV4-3 and TRBJ2-1, with D possibly being TRBD1 or TRBD2 (5 bases each). The CDR3 loop reads CASSQEWGSYNEQFF. The CDR3 nucleotides are TGCGCCAGCAGCCAAGAGTGGGGGAGCTACAATGAGCAGTTCTTC.